The 2 T cell receptor beta chains below come from one sample, sequenced in a study of blood T cell repertoires in COVID-19. Data came from immunoSEQ multiplex PCR; TCRdb stores just in-frame clones and leaves some out. The sample lists 150,000 to 200,000 clones, approximately 85% occurring once. Sequenced: peripheral blood. Every receptor here comes from a woman between 55 and 75 years old with acute or convalescent COVID-19.

The V gene is TRBV28, the J gene TRBJ1-1, with no clear D. Trimming cost V 9 bases and J 0 bases, with 11 bases left between them. Germline-derived CDR1 and CDR2 are MDHEN and SYDVKM. The CDR3 consists of 13 residues. The CDR3 sequence: CASMGRLNTEAFF. The CDR3 nucleotides are TGTGCCAGTATGGGCCGGCTGAACACTGAAGCTTTCTTT.

CDR3 sequence: CASSLREASNTEAFF. The CDR3 nucleotides are TGTGCCAGCAGCCTTCGAGAGGCTTCGAACACTGAAGCTTTCTTT. The chain combines TRBV2 with TRBJ1-1; D ambiguous. V was cut by 6 bases and J by 1 base, with 15 bases left in between. The CDR3 contains 15 residues. The germline V gene has CDR1 SNHLY and CDR2 FYNNEI.